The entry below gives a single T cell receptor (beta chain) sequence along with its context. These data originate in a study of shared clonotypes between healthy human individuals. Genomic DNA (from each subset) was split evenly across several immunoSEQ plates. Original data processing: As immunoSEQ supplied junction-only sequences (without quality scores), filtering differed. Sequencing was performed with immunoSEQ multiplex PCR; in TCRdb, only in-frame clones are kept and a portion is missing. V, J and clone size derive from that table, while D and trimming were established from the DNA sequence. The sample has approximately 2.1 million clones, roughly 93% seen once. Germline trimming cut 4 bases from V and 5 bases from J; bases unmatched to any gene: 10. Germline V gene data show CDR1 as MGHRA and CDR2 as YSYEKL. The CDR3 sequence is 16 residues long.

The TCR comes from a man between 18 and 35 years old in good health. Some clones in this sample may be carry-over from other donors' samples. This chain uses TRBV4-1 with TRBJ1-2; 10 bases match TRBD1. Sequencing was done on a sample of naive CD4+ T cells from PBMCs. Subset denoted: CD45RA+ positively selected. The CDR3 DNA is TGCGCCAGCAGCCCTATACTCCCGGGACAGGGGTATGGCTACACCTTC. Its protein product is CASSPILPGQGYGYTF.